The 27 T cell receptor beta chains in this list originate from one sample, sequenced in a study of blood T cell repertoires in COVID-19. Measured with immunoSEQ multiplex PCR; TCRdb has only the in-frame clones, and not every one. The sample has under 300,000 clones, about 88% seen once; the top ten hold around 2.2%. Sequencing input: peripheral blood. The origin of the receptors is a woman in her 40s who had recovered from COVID-19.

The chain combines TRBV19 with TRBJ2-4; 7 nucleotides agree with TRBD1. V lost 2 bases, J lost 0 bases, and 19 bases stayed unmatched. CDR3 length: 21 residues. Germline V gene lookup returns CDR1 LNHDA and CDR2 SQIVND (reference sequence). CDR3 protein: CASSISGTAGFPSLAKNIQYF. The CDR3 bases are TGTGCCAGTAGTATATCGGGGACAGCCGGTTTTCCCAGTCTAGCCAAAAACATTCAGTACTTC.

The CDR3 bases are TGTGCCAGTAGTATAGACAGTTACTATGGCTACACCTTC. Its translation: CASSIDSYYGYTF. The V and J genes are TRBV19 and TRBJ1-2; D not resolved. Trimming stripped 0 bases from V and 3 bases from J, with 5 bases between. CDR1 is LNHDA and CDR2 is SQIVND in the germline V gene (reference sequence). The CDR3 spans 13 residues.

The chain links TRBV6-5 to TRBJ2-1; possibly TRBD2 for D (7 bases). This CDR3 is built from 15 residues. The V end lost 6 bases, the J end lost 8 bases, and 20 bases lay between the germline ends. Germline V lookup: CDR1 MNHEY, CDR2 SVGAGI. The CDR3 sequence is CASRRLGGDLDEQFF. In DNA form, the CDR3 reads TGTGCCAGCAGACGACTAGGGGGGGACTTGGATGAGCAGTTCTTC.

J is TRBJ2-1 and V is TRBV20-1, with 8 bases identical to TRBD2. The CDR3 has 17 residues. Germline V gene lookup returns CDR1 DFQATT and CDR2 SNEGSKA (reference sequence). J was trimmed by 4 bases and V by 6 bases; bases with no gene match: 17. Here the CDR3 DNA reads TGCAGTGCCAGTCGTCGGGGTAGCGGGACGGAATACAATGAGCAGTTCTTC. Encoded protein: CSASRRGSGTEYNEQFF.

The chain joins TRBV13 to TRBJ1-2; 9 nucleotides match TRBD1. The germline CDR1 and CDR2 sequences are PRHDT and FYEKMQ (reference sequence). V lost 4 bases, J lost 5 bases, and 8 bases stayed unmatched. The CDR3 loop spans 15 amino acids. Here the CDR3 reads CASSSSDRGRYGYTF. Written as DNA, the CDR3 is TGTGCCAGCAGCTCCTCTGACAGGGGGAGATATGGCTACACCTTC.

Notes on this clone: Other DNA sequences in this specimen translate into the identical CDR3. CDR3 bases: TGCGCCAGCAGCTTGGTAGCGGGTGCAGATACGCAGTATTTT. Translation gives CASSLVAGADTQYF. V gene TRBV5-1 combines with J gene TRBJ2-3, with 7 bases fitting TRBD2. Unmatched junction bases numbered 2, after V lost 0 bases and J lost 4 bases. The CDR3 is made up of 14 amino acids. Germline V gives CDR1 SGHRS, CDR2 YFSETQ.

The V gene is TRBV7-9, the J gene TRBJ2-1; the D is unclear. CDR1 is SEHNR, CDR2 FQNEAQ, per germline (reference sequence). The CDR3 loop spans 16 amino acids. Trimming took 1 base from V and 3 from J, leaving 13 bases between them. CDR3 residues: CASSLVVQALYNEQFF. In nucleotides, the CDR3 is TGTGCCAGCAGCTTAGTGGTGCAGGCCCTCTACAATGAGCAGTTCTTC.

The chain recombines TRBV6-6 with TRBJ2-3, with unresolved D. CDR1 is MNHNY and CDR2 is SVGAGI in the germline V gene (reference sequence). V lost 6 bases and J 2 bases, leaving 18 bases between the germline ends. CDR3 length: 16 residues. The chain's CDR3 is CASSDVLGYYTDTQYF. CDR3 in DNA: TGTGCCAGCAGCGACGTACTCGGGTACTACACAGATACGCAGTATTTT.

The chain recombines TRBV11-1 with TRBJ2-1; maybe TRBD2 (5 bases). Germline CDR1 is SGHAT and CDR2 is FQDESV (reference sequence). The CDR3 covers 14 residues. Trimming pared 3 bases from V and 9 bases from J, leaving 15 bases between. Here the CDR3 reads CASSFEGLRSEQFF. The CDR3 DNA is TGTGCCAGCAGCTTCGAGGGCCTACGCAGTGAGCAGTTCTTC.

V gene TRBV6-2 or TRBV6-3 combines with J gene TRBJ1-5; 7 bases line up with TRBD1. The CDR3 covers 16 residues. The V gene end was trimmed by 2 bases and the J gene end by 1 base; junction bases not matched to a gene: 5. The germline CDR1 and CDR2 sequences are MNHEY and SVGEGT. The CDR3 DNA reads TGTGCCAGCAGTTACGGGGACAGATTAAGCAATCAGCCCCAGCATTTT. Translated: CASSYGDRLSNQPQHF.

The chain couples TRBV24-1 to TRBJ1-2; weak D call: TRBD1 (6 bases). Trimming removed 4 bases at V and 0 bases at J, with 11 bases between. The CDR3 sequence is 15 residues long. Germline V gene sequence: CDR1 KGHDR, CDR2 SFDVKD. CDR3 in DNA: TGTGCCACCAGTGACTCCAGGGGACCTAACTATGGCTACACCTTC. Protein product: CATSDSRGPNYGYTF.

V usage is TRBV7-2 and J usage is TRBJ1-5, with a possible D match to TRBD1 (5 bases). Germline CDR1 and CDR2: SGHTA and FQGNSA. The V and J ends lost 5 bases and 3 bases respectively, with 11 bases between them. The CDR3 totals 14 residues. CDR3 sequence reads: CASSRQTDNQPQHF. The CDR3 region has the DNA TGTGCCAGCAGCCGCCAGACAGACAATCAGCCCCAGCATTTT.

V gene TRBV7-3 combines with J gene TRBJ1-2; 9 bases fit TRBD1. V gave up 2 bases and J gave up 0 bases; unmatched junction bases: 4. CDR3 size: 16 residues. The germline V gene encodes CDR1 SGHTA and CDR2 FQGTGA. CDR3 DNA: TGTGCCAGCAGCTTAGTACAGGGGGCGCCTAACTATGGCTACACCTTC. Amino acids: CASSLVQGAPNYGYTF.

J is TRBJ2-7 and V is TRBV6-5; D is possibly TRBD2 (6 bases). Trimming left V 0 bases short and J 7 bases short, with 16 bases between. Germline CDR1 and CDR2: MNHEY and SVGAGI. There are 15 residues in the CDR3. Here the CDR3 DNA reads TGTGCCAGCAGTTACTCGAAAGGAGCGGGCCGGGAGCAGTACTTC. Its protein is CASSYSKGAGREQYF.

V gene TRBV6-5 combines with J gene TRBJ2-3; TRBD1 agrees at 8 bases. After removal of 0 bases from V and 6 bases from J, the junction contained 5 bases not matched to a gene. Germline V gene sequence: CDR1 MNHEY, CDR2 SVGAGI. The CDR3 has 15 amino acids. The CDR3 reads CASSYSGQATDTQYF. In DNA form, the CDR3 reads TGTGCCAGCAGTTACTCGGGACAGGCTACGGATACGCAGTATTTT.

The chain links TRBV7-9 to TRBJ1-1; the D gene is possibly TRBD1 (5 bases). The V and J ends lost 3 bases and 1 base respectively, with 9 bases between them. CDR1 and CDR2 (germline): SEHNR, FQNEAQ (reference sequence). The CDR3 has 14 residues. The CDR3 region has the DNA TGTGCCAGCAGCTTTTTGGGGGGGAACACTGAAGCTTTCTTT. This encodes CASSFLGGNTEAFF. The full variable domain, in which reference TRBV7-9 and TRBJ1-1 provide the parts outside the CDR3, is DTGVSQNPRHKITKRGQNVTFRCDPISEHNRLYWYRQTLGQGPEFLTYFQNEAQLEKSRLLSDRFSAERPKGSFSTLEIQRTEQGDSAMYLCASSFLGGNTEAFFGQGTRLTVV.

The rearrangement links TRBV5-1 to TRBJ1-3, with no clear D. In germline, CDR1 is SGHRS, CDR2 YFSETQ. The V end lost 0 bases, the J end lost 8 bases, and 9 bases lay between the germline ends. The CDR3 extends over 13 amino acids. CDR3 loop: CASSLASQDTIYF. The CDR3 bases are TGCGCCAGCAGCTTGGCGTCTCAGGACACCATATATTTT.

The rearrangement uses TRBV11-2 and TRBJ1-2; TRBD1 aligns across 7 bases. This CDR3 has 14 amino acids. Germline V lookup: CDR1 SGHAT, CDR2 FQNNGV. The V and J ends lost 5 bases and 5 bases, in that order; junction bases with no gene match: 8. The CDR3 is CASSPRQGLYGYTF. The CDR3 DNA reads as TGTGCCAGCAGCCCCAGACAGGGTTTGTATGGCTACACCTTC.

The V call is TRBV5-4, the J call TRBJ2-1; D not certain. V shed 0 bases and J shed 2 bases, with 9 bases lying between them. Germline V lookup: CDR1 SGHNT, CDR2 YYREEE (reference sequence). The CDR3 runs to 15 residues. CDR3 nucleotide sequence: TGTGCCAGCAGCTTGGACAGCCGGACCTACAATGAGCAGTTCTTC. It is translated as CASSLDSRTYNEQFF.

The CDR3 DNA follows: TGTGCCAGCAGTGTCCAGGCGTATAATTCACCCCTCCACTTT. The encoded protein is CASSVQAYNSPLHF. This chain uses TRBV2 with TRBJ1-6; D is undetermined. V was pared by 4 bases and J by 4 bases, with 8 bases between. This CDR3 is built from 14 residues. In germline, CDR1 is SNHLY, CDR2 FYNNEI.

Details on this clone: At one of its ends the junction is not consistent with the germline gene, which may arise from a read error. The chain employs TRBV7-7 and TRBJ2-1, with D maybe TRBD1 (6 bases). The CDR3 extends over 15 amino acids. Germline V gene sequence: CDR1 SSHAT, CDR2 FNYEAQ (reference sequence). CDR3 sequence (DNA): TGTGCTAGCAGCTTTCGAGACAGGATTTACAATGAGCAGTTCTTC. Amino acid sequence: CASSFRDRIYNEQFF.

The chain employs TRBV5-6 and TRBJ1-5, with a possible D match to TRBD1 (6 bases). The CDR3 consists of 14 residues. The germline V gene has CDR1 SGHDT and CDR2 YYEEEE. Trimming removed 1 base from V and 7 bases from J, with 12 bases in between. The CDR3, as DNA: TGTGCCAGCAGCTTGTTACAGGGCGACCAGCCCCAGCATTTT. It specifies CASSLLQGDQPQHF.

The V and J genes are TRBV10-3 and TRBJ2-3; TRBD2 aligns across 14 bases. The CDR3 runs 14 residues. From germline, CDR1 is ENHRY and CDR2 SYGVKD. V lost 11 bases, J lost 3 bases, and 4 bases stayed unmatched. The CDR3 DNA is TGTGCCGTCGGACTAGCGGGGGGAACAGATACGCAGTATTTT. This translates into CAVGLAGGTDTQYF.

J is TRBJ2-1 and V is TRBV19, with TRBD1 identical over 10 bases. The CDR3 totals 14 residues. Per germline, CDR1 LNHDA and CDR2 SQIVND (reference sequence). V lost 6 bases, J lost 7 bases, and 6 bases stayed unmatched. The CDR3 reads CASSQTGGWNEQFF. Written as DNA, the CDR3 is TGTGCCAGTAGCCAGACAGGGGGCTGGAATGAGCAGTTCTTC.

This clone was found once. The rearrangement joins TRBV19 to TRBJ1-5; D may be TRBD1 (5 bases). CDR3 length: 15 amino acids. Germline loops: CDR1 LNHDA, CDR2 SQIVND (reference sequence). The V gene lost 9 bases and the J gene lost 3 bases, with 18 bases spanning the gap. Written as DNA, the CDR3 is TGTGCCAGCAGGTTAGGGGTGGCAGACAATCAGCCCCAGCATTTT. Translation gives CASRLGVADNQPQHF.

The chain has TRBV7-9 and TRBJ2-3; possible D gene TRBD2, 6 bases. Germline-derived CDR1 and CDR2 are SEHNR and FQNEAQ (reference sequence). The CDR3 length is 17 residues. V was trimmed by 3 bases and J by 9 bases, leaving 25 bases between them. The CDR3 DNA sequence: TGTGCCAGCAGCTTGAGGGTCTCCGCGGGGCCCTTTTACACGCAGTATTTT. Translated: CASSLRVSAGPFYTQYF.

The chain recombines TRBV7-9 with TRBJ2-3; possible D gene TRBD1, 6 bases. V was cut by 5 bases and J by 12 bases, with 15 bases left in between. There are 12 residues in the CDR3. Germline CDR1 is SEHNR and CDR2 is FQNEAQ (reference sequence). The CDR3 protein is CASSIRQATQYF. DNA of the CDR3: TGTGCCAGCAGCATCCGACAGGCCACACAGTATTTT.